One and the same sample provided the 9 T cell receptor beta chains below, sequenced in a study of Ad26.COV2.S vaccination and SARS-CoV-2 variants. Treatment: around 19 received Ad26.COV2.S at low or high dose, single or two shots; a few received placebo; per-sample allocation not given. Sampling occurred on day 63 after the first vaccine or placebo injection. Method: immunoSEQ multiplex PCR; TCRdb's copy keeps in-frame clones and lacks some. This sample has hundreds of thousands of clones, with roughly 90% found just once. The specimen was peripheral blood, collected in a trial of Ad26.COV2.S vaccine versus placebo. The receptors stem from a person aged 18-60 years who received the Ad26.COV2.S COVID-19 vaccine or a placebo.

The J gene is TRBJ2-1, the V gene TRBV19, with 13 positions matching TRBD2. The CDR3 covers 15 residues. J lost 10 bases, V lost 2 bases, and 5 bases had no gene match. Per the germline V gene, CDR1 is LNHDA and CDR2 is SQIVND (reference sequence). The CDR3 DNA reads TGTGCCAGTAGTATAACTAGCGGGGGGGCGCAAGAGCAGTTCTTC. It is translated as CASSITSGGAQEQFF.

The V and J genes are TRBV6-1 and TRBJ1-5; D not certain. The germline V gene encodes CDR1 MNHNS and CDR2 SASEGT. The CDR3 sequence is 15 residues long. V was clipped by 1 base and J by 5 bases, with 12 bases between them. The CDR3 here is CASSEGQVGHQPQHF. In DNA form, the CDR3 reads TGTGCCAGCAGTGAAGGGCAGGTCGGGCATCAGCCCCAGCATTTT.

DNA for the CDR3: TGTGCCTGGACCCGACTGGGAGAAACCTACGAGCAGTACTTC. This gives the protein CAWTRLGETYEQYF. The J gene is TRBJ2-7, the V gene TRBV30; TRBD2 is a possible D gene (5 bases). The germline V gene encodes CDR1 GTSNPN and CDR2 SVGIG (reference sequence). The CDR3 is 14 amino acids. The germline V and J ends were trimmed by 4 bases and 2 bases, with 15 bases remaining between them.

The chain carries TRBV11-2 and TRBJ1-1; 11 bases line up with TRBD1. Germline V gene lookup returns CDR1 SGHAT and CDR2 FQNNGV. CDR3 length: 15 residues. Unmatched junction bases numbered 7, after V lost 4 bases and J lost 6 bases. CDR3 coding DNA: TGTGCCAGCAGCTCAAATCCGGGACAGGGGGCTGAAGCTTTCTTT. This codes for CASSSNPGQGAEAFF.

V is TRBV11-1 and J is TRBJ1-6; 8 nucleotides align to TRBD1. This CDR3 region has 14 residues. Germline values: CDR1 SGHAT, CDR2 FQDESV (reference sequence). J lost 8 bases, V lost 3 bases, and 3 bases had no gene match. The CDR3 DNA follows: TGTGCCAGCAGCTTGACAGGGGTATATTCACCCCTCCACTTT. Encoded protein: CASSLTGVYSPLHF.

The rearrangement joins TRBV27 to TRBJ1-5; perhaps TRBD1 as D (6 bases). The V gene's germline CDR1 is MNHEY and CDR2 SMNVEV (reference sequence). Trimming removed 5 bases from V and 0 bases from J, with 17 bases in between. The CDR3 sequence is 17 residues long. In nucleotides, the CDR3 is TGTGCCAGCAGTCCGAAGACAGGCGGGTATAGCAATCAGCCCCAGCATTTT. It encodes CASSPKTGGYSNQPQHF.

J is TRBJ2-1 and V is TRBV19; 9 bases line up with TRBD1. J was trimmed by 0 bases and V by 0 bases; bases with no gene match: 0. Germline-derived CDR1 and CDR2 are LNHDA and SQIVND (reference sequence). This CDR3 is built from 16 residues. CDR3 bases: TGTGCCAGTAGTATAGAGGGACAGGGCTCCTACAATGAGCAGTTCTTC. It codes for CASSIEGQGSYNEQFF.

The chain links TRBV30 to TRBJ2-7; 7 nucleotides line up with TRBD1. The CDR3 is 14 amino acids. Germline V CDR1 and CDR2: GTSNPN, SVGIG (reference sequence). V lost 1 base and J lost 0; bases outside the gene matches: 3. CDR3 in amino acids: CAWSGGQSSYEQYF. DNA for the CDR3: TGTGCCTGGAGTGGGGGACAGAGCTCCTACGAGCAGTACTTC.

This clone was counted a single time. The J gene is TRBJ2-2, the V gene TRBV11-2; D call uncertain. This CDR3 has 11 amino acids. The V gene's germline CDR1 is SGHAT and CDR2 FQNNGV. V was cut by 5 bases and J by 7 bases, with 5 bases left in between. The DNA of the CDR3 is TGTGCCAGCAGCCTCCACGGGGAGCTGTTTTTT. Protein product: CASSLHGELFF.